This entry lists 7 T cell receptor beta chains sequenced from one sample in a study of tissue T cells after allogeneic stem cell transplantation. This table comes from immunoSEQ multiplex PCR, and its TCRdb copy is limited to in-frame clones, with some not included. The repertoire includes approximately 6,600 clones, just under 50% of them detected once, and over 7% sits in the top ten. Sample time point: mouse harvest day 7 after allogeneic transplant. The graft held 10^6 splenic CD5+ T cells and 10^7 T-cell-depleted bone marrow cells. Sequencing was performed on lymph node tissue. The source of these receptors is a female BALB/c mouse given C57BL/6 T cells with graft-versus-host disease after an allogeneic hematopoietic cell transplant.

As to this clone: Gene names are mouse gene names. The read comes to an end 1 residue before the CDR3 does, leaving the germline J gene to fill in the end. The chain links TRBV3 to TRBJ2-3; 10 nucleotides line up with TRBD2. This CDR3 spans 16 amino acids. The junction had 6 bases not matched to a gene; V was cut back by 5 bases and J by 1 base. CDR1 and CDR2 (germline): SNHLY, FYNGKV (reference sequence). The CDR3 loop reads CASSPRLGGGAETLYF. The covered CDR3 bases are TGTGCCAGCAGCCCTCGACTGGGGGGCGGTGCAGAAACGCTGTAT. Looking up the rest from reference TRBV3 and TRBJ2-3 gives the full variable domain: GPKVLQIPSHQIIDMGQMVTLNCDPVSNHLYFYWYKQILGQQMEFLVNFYNGKVMEKSKLFKDQFSVERPDGSYFTLKIQPTALEDSAVYFCASSPRLGGGAETLYFGSGTRLTVL.

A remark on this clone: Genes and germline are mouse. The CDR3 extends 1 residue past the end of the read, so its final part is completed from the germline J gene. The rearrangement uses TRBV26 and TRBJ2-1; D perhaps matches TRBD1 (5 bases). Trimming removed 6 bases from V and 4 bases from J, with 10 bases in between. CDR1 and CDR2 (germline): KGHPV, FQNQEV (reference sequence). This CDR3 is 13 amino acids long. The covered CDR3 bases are TGTGCCAGCAGCCCAGGGCTGTATGCTGAGCAGTTC. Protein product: CASSPGLYAEQF. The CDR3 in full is CASSPGLYAEQFF.

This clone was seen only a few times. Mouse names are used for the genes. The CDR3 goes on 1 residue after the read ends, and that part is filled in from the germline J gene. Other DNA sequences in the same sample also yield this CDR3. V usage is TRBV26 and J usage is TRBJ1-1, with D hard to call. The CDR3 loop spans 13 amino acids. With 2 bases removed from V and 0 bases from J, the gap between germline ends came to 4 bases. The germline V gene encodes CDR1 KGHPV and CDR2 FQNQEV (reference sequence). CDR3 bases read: TGTGCCAGCAGTCTGACAGCAAACACAGAAGTCTTC. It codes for CASSLTANTEVF. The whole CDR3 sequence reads CASSLTANTEVFF. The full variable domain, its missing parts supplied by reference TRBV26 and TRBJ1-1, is NSKVIQTPRYLVKGQGQKAKMRCIPEKGHPVVFWYQQNKNNEFKFLINFQNQEVLQQIDMTEKRFSAECPSNSPCSLEIQSSEAGDSALYLCASSLTANTEVFFGKGTRLTVV.

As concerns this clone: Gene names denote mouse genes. The sequenced CDR3 bases are TGTGCCAGCAGCCAAGAGAACTGGGGGGTCTATGAACAGTAC. This translates into CASSQENWGVYEQY. The whole CDR3 region reads CASSQENWGVYEQYF. J is TRBJ2-7 and V is TRBV2; TRBD2 matches 9 bases. The sequence runs out 1 residue before the end of the CDR3; the remainder is reconstructed from the germline J gene. Unmatched junction bases numbered 3, after V lost 0 bases and J lost 3 bases. Germline values: CDR1 LGHNA, CDR2 YSYQKL. The CDR3 extends over 15 amino acids.

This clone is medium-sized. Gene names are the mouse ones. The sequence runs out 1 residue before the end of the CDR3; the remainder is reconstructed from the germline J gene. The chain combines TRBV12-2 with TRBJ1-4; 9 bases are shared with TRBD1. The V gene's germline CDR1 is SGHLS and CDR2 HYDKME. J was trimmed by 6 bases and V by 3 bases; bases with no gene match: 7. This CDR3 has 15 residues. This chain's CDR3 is CASSTWTGVDERLFF. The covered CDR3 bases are TGTGCCAGCTCTACCTGGACAGGGGTGGACGAAAGATTATTT.

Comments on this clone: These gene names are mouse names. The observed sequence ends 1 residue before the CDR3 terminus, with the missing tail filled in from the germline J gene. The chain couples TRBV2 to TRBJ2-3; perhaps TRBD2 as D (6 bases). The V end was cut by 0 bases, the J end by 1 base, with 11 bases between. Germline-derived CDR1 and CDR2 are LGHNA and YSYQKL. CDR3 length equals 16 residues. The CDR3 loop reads CASSQDTWGGAETLYF. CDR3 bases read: TGTGCCAGCAGCCAAGACACCTGGGGTGGTGCAGAAACGCTGTAT.

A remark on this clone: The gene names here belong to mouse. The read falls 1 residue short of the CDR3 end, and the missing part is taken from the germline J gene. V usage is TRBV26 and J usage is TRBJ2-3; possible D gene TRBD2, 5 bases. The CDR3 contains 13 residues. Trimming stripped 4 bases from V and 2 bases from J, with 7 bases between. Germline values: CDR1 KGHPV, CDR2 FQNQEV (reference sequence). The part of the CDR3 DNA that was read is TGTGCCAGCAGTCCCGGACTTGCAGAAACGCTGTAT. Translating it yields CASSPGLAETLY. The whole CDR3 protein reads CASSPGLAETLYF.